The rows below give T cell receptor beta chains drawn from one sample of a study of shared clonotypes between healthy human individuals. The assay was immunoSEQ multiplex PCR, and TCRdb's table has in-frame clones only and misses some. The sample lists about 690,000 clones, about 90% occurring once. The sample taken for sequencing was memory CD8+ T cells from PBMCs. These receptors were obtained from a man aged 18 to 30 in good health. Some clones in this sample may be carry-over from other donors' samples. The CDR3 runs from the conserved cysteine through the conserved F or W. The D gene is left open where the match is weak. Size tells how often a clone was seen (once, few, many) or the class of an expanded clone, and some rows leave it out.

TRBV9,TRBJ2-2,NA,NA,CASSAYETRTGELFF,TGTGCCAGCAGCGCGTACGAGACCCGCACCGGGGAGCTGTTTTTT
TRBV27,TRBJ2-1,NA,once,CASSLFAAYNEQFF,TGTGCCAGCAGCCTGTTCGCCGCCTACAATGAGCAGTTCTTC
TRBV6-5,TRBJ1-2,NA,NA,CASRSQGGYGYTF,TGTGCCAGCAGATCCCAGGGTGGCTATGGCTACACCTTC
TRBV7-9,TRBJ2-7,NA,NA,CASSSWAGTAYEQYF,TGTGCCAGCAGCTCCTGGGCGGGGACCGCCTACGAGCAGTACTTC
TRBV5-1,TRBJ2-5,NA,NA,CASSLDTAVQETQYF,TGCGCCAGCAGCTTAGATACAGCGGTACAAGAGACCCAGTACTTC
TRBV7-9,TRBJ1-2,TRBD1,NA,CASSKGQGAIYGYTF,TGTGCCAGCAGCAAAGGACAGGGGGCGATCTATGGCTACACCTTC
TRBV30,TRBJ2-7,TRBD2,NA,CAWETGTSGTYEQYF,TGTGCCTGGGAAACCGGGACTAGCGGGACCTACGAGCAGTACTTC
TRBV7-9,TRBJ2-2,TRBD1,NA,CASSYDRGRTGELFF,TGTGCCAGCAGTTATGACAGGGGGCGCACCGGGGAGCTGTTTTTT
TRBV10-3,TRBJ2-7,TRBD1,NA,CAISDDRGQDYEQYF,TGTGCCATCAGTGACGACAGGGGGCAGGACTACGAGCAGTACTTC
TRBV7-2,TRBJ2-1,NA,once,CASRPRAGLSYNEQFF,TGTGCCAGCAGGCCTAGGGCGGGCCTCTCCTACAATGAGCAGTTCTTC
TRBV9,TRBJ2-1,NA,NA,CASSVGGSRNNEQFF,TGTGCCAGCAGCGTAGGTGGATCGCGGAACAATGAGCAGTTCTTC
TRBV5-6,TRBJ2-3,TRBD1,NA,CASSLALGAGGVDTQYF,TGTGCCAGCAGCTTGGCCTTGGGGGCAGGGGGTGTAGATACGCAGTATTTT
TRBV7-8,TRBJ1-2,TRBD1,NA,CASSLGGRQGMHGYTF,TGTGCCAGCAGCTTAGGGGGCAGACAGGGTATGCATGGCTACACCTTC
TRBV2,TRBJ2-7,NA,NA,CASSEVASYEQYF,TGTGCCAGCAGTGAGGTAGCCTCCTACGAGCAGTACTTC
TRBV9,TRBJ2-2,NA,NA,CASSVAGQRTGELFF,TGTGCCAGCAGCGTTGCCGGACAGCGAACCGGGGAGCTGTTTTTT
TRBV15,TRBJ1-4,NA,NA,CATSRGSQGTNEKLFF,TGTGCCACCAGCAGAGGGTCACAGGGAACTAATGAAAAACTGTTTTTT
TRBV19,TRBJ2-5,TRBD2,NA,CASRRGGEETQYF,TGTGCCAGTAGGCGTGGGGGGGAAGAGACCCAGTACTTC
TRBV5-6,TRBJ2-7,NA,NA,CASSLGLVHYEQYF,TGTGCCAGCAGCTTGGGACTAGTCCATTACGAGCAGTACTTC
TRBV4-1,TRBJ2-1,NA,NA,CASSQVGLSRNEQFF,TGCGCCAGCAGCCAAGTTGGTCTGTCCCGCAATGAGCAGTTCTTC
TRBV11-2,TRBJ2-7,NA,NA,CASRGPGDRSYEQYF,TGTGCCAGCAGAGGCCCGGGGGACCGCTCCTACGAGCAGTACTTC
TRBV28,TRBJ2-7,NA,few,CASISNSYEQYF,TGTGCCAGCATCTCCAATTCCTACGAGCAGTACTTC
TRBV4-3,TRBJ1-4,TRBD1,NA,CASSQDRVGDSLVLEKLFF,TGCGCCAGCAGCCAAGATAGAGTTGGGGACAGCTTAGTTTTGGAAAAACTGTTTTTT
TRBV4-1,TRBJ2-5,TRBD1,once,CASSHTNGQGVKTQYF,TGCGCCAGCAGCCACACTAACGGACAGGGAGTAAAGACCCAGTACTTC
TRBV15,TRBJ2-7,NA,once,CATSGRDGSYEQYF,TGTGCCACCAGCGGCCGGGATGGTTCCTACGAGCAGTACTTC
TRBV7-5,TRBJ1-4,NA,once,CVRSCDEPRQYEKLFF,TGTGTCAGAAGCTGCGACGAACCCAGGCAATATGAAAAACTGTTTTTT
TRBV6-5,TRBJ1-2,NA,NA,CASSPGDGYTF,TGTGCCAGCAGTCCAGGGGATGGCTACACCTTC
TRBV11-3,TRBJ2-1,TRBD2,NA,CASSWIGAGDEQFF,TGTGCCAGCAGCTGGATAGGTGCGGGGGATGAGCAGTTCTTC